This TCR beta chain was captured in a study of blood T cell repertoires in COVID-19. On the study more broadly: Collection of acute and convalescent COVID-19 samples took place in the United States, Italy and Spain. From T cells, B-cell-depleted T cells, or PBMCs came the material, which was cDNA or gDNA.

The authors' processing: The assay estimated nucleated cells by amplifying reference gene primers. The assay was immunoSEQ multiplex PCR, and TCRdb's table has in-frame clones only and misses some. The D gene and trimming were derived from the DNA, and the V and J assignments and clone size from that table. The sample lists 120,000 or so clones, around three quarters occurring once. This CDR3 is 13 amino acids long. V lost 7 bases to trimming and J lost 6 bases, with 12 bases between them. Germline CDR1 LGHDT, CDR2 YNNKEL (reference sequence). Sample: peripheral blood. The sequence derives from a man aged 65-85 years with acute or convalescent COVID-19. This chain joins TRBV3-1 (or the pseudogene TRBV3-2) and TRBJ2-2, with D possibly matching TRBD2 (5 bases). This CDR3 reads CASTIATAGELFF. The CDR3 DNA reads as TGTGCCAGCACAATAGCGACGGCCGGGGAGCTGTTTTTT.